This T cell receptor beta chain was identified during a study of shared clonotypes between healthy human individuals. Looking at the study overall: Plates per donor: three CD4 naive, three CD4 memory, two CD8 naive, one CD8 memory.

V was clipped by 6 bases and J by 1 base; unmatched bases: 8. The length of the CDR3 is 15 residues. The germline V gene encodes CDR1 MNHEY and CDR2 SVGAGI. Assay: immunoSEQ multiplex PCR; the TCRdb copy retains only in-frame clones and omits some. The repertoire consists of 2 million or so clones, with roughly 96% occurring once and the leading ten covering more than 0.1%. V and J are TRBV6-5 and TRBJ1-1; TRBD1 agrees at 7 bases. The TCR comes from a man between 18 and 29 years old in good health. Sample: naive CD4+ T cells sorted from blood. Subset described: CD45RA+ positively selected. The CDR3 bases are TGTGCCAGCAGCCCTCCCGGGACAGAGAACACTGAAGCTTTCTTT. Translated, it gives CASSPPGTENTEAFF.